The rows below give T cell receptor beta chains drawn from one sample of a study of early T cells in non-severe SARS-CoV-2 infection. From the 5' RACE reads, TCRdb called clonotypes with MiXCR, one entry per CDR3 protein. The table records roughly 80,000 distinct CDR3 sequences, about 11% of them present only once. This specimen was whole blood, taken at baseline. The receptors stem from an adult who was a healthcare worker with PCR-confirmed SARS-CoV-2 infection or an uninfected control (not recorded which). CDR3s include the opening cysteine and the closing phenylalanine or tryptophan. A D gene is named only where the DNA matches it firmly. The size of a clone is reported for some rows only, either as once, few or many, or as a class for expanded clones.

cdr3_aa: CSVASQGGNTEAFF
cdr3_nt: TGCAGCGTTGCCTCACAGGGGGGGAACACTGAAGCTTTCTTT
j_call: TRBJ1-1
d_call: TRBD1
clone_size: many
v_call: TRBV29-1

cdr3_aa: CASSSPTGTARNEQYF
cdr3_nt: TGTGCCAGCAGTTCACCCACCGGGACAGCTCGGAACGAGCAGTACTTC
j_call: TRBJ2-7
d_call: TRBD1
clone_size: NA
v_call: TRBV28

cdr3_aa: CASSLSGNTEAFF
cdr3_nt: TGTGCCAGCAGCTTATCTGGCAACACTGAAGCTTTCTTT
j_call: TRBJ1-1
d_call: NA
clone_size: many
v_call: TRBV7-2

cdr3_aa: CSVALGGNNEQFF
cdr3_nt: TGCAGCGTGGCCCTAGGGGGGAACAATGAGCAGTTCTTC
j_call: TRBJ2-1
d_call: NA
clone_size: NA
v_call: TRBV29-1

cdr3_aa: CASSLTSAYGYTF
cdr3_nt: TGCGCCAGCAGCTTGACGTCCGCTTATGGCTACACCTTC
j_call: TRBJ1-2
d_call: NA
clone_size: NA
v_call: TRBV5-1

cdr3_aa: CASSLRTSGTLGNIQYF
cdr3_nt: TGTGCCAGCAGCTTACGGACTAGCGGGACCCTGGGGAACATTCAGTACTTC
j_call: TRBJ2-4
d_call: TRBD2
clone_size: many
v_call: TRBV11-2

cdr3_aa: CASSTDGSGQPQHF
cdr3_nt: TGTGCCAGCAGTACGGACGGCTCAGGCCAGCCCCAGCATTTT
j_call: TRBJ1-5
d_call: NA
clone_size: many
v_call: TRBV28

cdr3_aa: CASSPHGRTEAFF
cdr3_nt: TGTGCCAGCAGCCCCCATGGGCGCACTGAAGCTTTCTTT
j_call: TRBJ1-1
d_call: NA
clone_size: NA
v_call: TRBV5-6

cdr3_aa: CSARVPADYIQYF
cdr3_nt: TGCAGTGCTAGAGTGCCAGCGGACTACATTCAGTACTTC
j_call: TRBJ2-4
d_call: NA
clone_size: few
v_call: TRBV20-1

cdr3_aa: CASSLTTVRNTEAFF
cdr3_nt: TGTGCCAGCAGCTTAACTACAGTTAGGAACACTGAAGCTTTCTTT
j_call: TRBJ1-1
d_call: NA
clone_size: many
v_call: TRBV7-9

cdr3_aa: CASSPGDPYGYTF
cdr3_nt: TGTGCCAGCTCACCAGGGGATCCTTATGGCTACACCTTC
j_call: TRBJ1-2
d_call: NA
clone_size: few
v_call: TRBV18

cdr3_aa: CASSLASGQGIGQPQHF
cdr3_nt: TGTGCCAGCAGCTTAGCGAGTGGACAGGGCATTGGGCAGCCCCAGCATTTT
j_call: TRBJ1-5
d_call: TRBD1
clone_size: few
v_call: TRBV7-9

cdr3_aa: CASSPKNIQYF
cdr3_nt: TGTGCCAGCAGCCCCAAAAACATTCAGTACTTC
j_call: TRBJ2-4
d_call: NA
clone_size: few
v_call: TRBV11-2

cdr3_aa: CSGASPSYEQYF
cdr3_nt: TGCAGCGGCGCATCCCCATCCTACGAGCAGTACTTC
j_call: TRBJ2-7
d_call: NA
clone_size: NA
v_call: TRBV29-1

cdr3_aa: CASSPGHLITEAFF
cdr3_nt: TGTGCCAGCAGCCCGGGACATCTGATCACTGAAGCTTTCTTT
j_call: TRBJ1-1
d_call: NA
clone_size: few
v_call: TRBV7-2

cdr3_aa: CASSLTVSVGGYTF
cdr3_nt: TGTGCCAGCAGCCTGACAGTTAGCGTCGGCGGCTACACCTTC
j_call: TRBJ1-2
d_call: NA
clone_size: many
v_call: TRBV6-6

cdr3_aa: CASSPRRGQAYGYTF
cdr3_nt: TGTGCCAGCAGCCCGAGGCGGGGACAGGCCTATGGCTACACCTTC
j_call: TRBJ1-2
d_call: TRBD1
clone_size: NA
v_call: TRBV14

cdr3_aa: CASSYTSGAASYGYTF
cdr3_nt: TGTGCCAGCAGTTACACGTCAGGAGCGGCTAGCTATGGCTACACCTTC
j_call: TRBJ1-2
d_call: NA
clone_size: NA
v_call: TRBV6-5

cdr3_aa: CASSGLRTLETQYF
cdr3_nt: TGTGCCAGCAGTGGGCTGCGGACTTTAGAGACCCAGTACTTC
j_call: TRBJ2-5
d_call: NA
clone_size: few
v_call: TRBV6-1

cdr3_aa: CASSLVRDLLNWGELFF
cdr3_nt: TGCGCCAGCAGCCTCGTACGGGACCTGCTCAATTGGGGGGAGCTGTTTTTT
j_call: TRBJ2-2
d_call: NA
clone_size: NA
v_call: TRBV4-3

cdr3_aa: CASTQSSFETQYF
cdr3_nt: TGTGCCAGCACCCAATCTAGCTTTGAGACCCAGTACTTC
j_call: TRBJ2-5
d_call: NA
clone_size: NA
v_call: TRBV6-2/TRBV6-3

cdr3_aa: CASSFSGEAFF
cdr3_nt: TGTGCCAGCAGTTTCTCAGGAGAAGCTTTCTTT
j_call: TRBJ1-1
d_call: NA
clone_size: NA
v_call: TRBV27

cdr3_aa: CSAYLAYGANVLTF
cdr3_nt: TGCAGCGCCTATCTGGCTTACGGGGCCAACGTCCTGACTTTC
j_call: TRBJ2-6
d_call: NA
clone_size: many
v_call: TRBV29-1

cdr3_aa: CASSFIEGYEQYF
cdr3_nt: TGTGCCAGCAGTTTTATCGAGGGCTACGAGCAGTACTTC
j_call: TRBJ2-7
d_call: NA
clone_size: NA
v_call: TRBV12-3/TRBV12-4

cdr3_aa: CASGLGQPQGGETQYF
cdr3_nt: TGTGCTAGTGGTTTGGGCCAACCACAGGGGGGAGAGACCCAGTACTTC
j_call: TRBJ2-5
d_call: TRBD1
clone_size: NA
v_call: TRBV12-5

cdr3_aa: CASSLRGDYGYTF
cdr3_nt: TGCGCCAGCAGCTTGCGGGGCGACTATGGCTACACCTTC
j_call: TRBJ1-2
d_call: NA
clone_size: many
v_call: TRBV5-1

cdr3_aa: CASSPTSGRNTEAFF
cdr3_nt: TGTGCCAGCAGCCCGACGAGCGGAAGGAACACTGAAGCTTTCTTT
j_call: TRBJ1-1
d_call: NA
clone_size: NA
v_call: TRBV7-3

cdr3_aa: CASSFWGQIYGEVQPQHF
cdr3_nt: TGTGCCAGCAGCTTCTGGGGACAGATATACGGGGAGGTTCAGCCCCAGCATTTT
j_call: TRBJ1-5
d_call: TRBD1
clone_size: many
v_call: TRBV5-6

cdr3_aa: CASSPLRGNTEAFF
cdr3_nt: TGTGCCAGCAGCCCGCTTCGGGGCAACACTGAAGCTTTCTTT
j_call: TRBJ1-1
d_call: NA
clone_size: many
v_call: TRBV3-1

cdr3_aa: CASSSPGQGDSPLHF
cdr3_nt: TGTGCCAGCAGTTCCCCGGGACAGGGGGATTCACCCCTCCACTTT
j_call: TRBJ1-6
d_call: TRBD1
clone_size: few
v_call: TRBV12-3/TRBV12-4

cdr3_aa: CASSKTESANYGYTF
cdr3_nt: TGTGCCAGCAGTAAGACGGAATCAGCTAACTATGGCTACACCTTC
j_call: TRBJ1-2
d_call: NA
clone_size: few
v_call: TRBV6-2/TRBV6-3

cdr3_aa: CASTTLDRAPSTQYF
cdr3_nt: TGTGCCAGCACCACCCTGGACCGAGCACCGTCAACCCAGTACTTC
j_call: TRBJ2-5
d_call: NA
clone_size: few
v_call: TRBV6-2/TRBV6-3

cdr3_aa: CASSLVTNEQFF
cdr3_nt: TGTGCCAGCAGCTTAGTTACGAATGAGCAGTTCTTC
j_call: TRBJ2-1
d_call: NA
clone_size: NA
v_call: TRBV7-2

cdr3_aa: CASSLGTGNEQLF
cdr3_nt: TGTGCCAGCAGTTTAGGGACGGGTAATGAGCAGCTCTTC
j_call: TRBJ2-1
d_call: NA
clone_size: many
v_call: TRBV12-3/TRBV12-4

cdr3_aa: CATDRERRDEQYF
cdr3_nt: TGTGCCACCGACAGGGAACGGCGTGACGAGCAGTACTTC
j_call: TRBJ2-7
d_call: TRBD1
clone_size: few
v_call: TRBV2

cdr3_aa: CASSPPAGEKAFF
cdr3_nt: TGTGCCAGCTCTCCTCCCGCGGGGGAAAAAGCTTTCTTT
j_call: TRBJ1-1
d_call: NA
clone_size: few
v_call: TRBV19

cdr3_aa: CATSRVDSYEQYF
cdr3_nt: TGTGCCACCAGCAGAGTGGACAGCTACGAGCAGTACTTC
j_call: TRBJ2-7
d_call: NA
clone_size: many
v_call: TRBV15

cdr3_aa: CASSQQVGTEAFF
cdr3_nt: TGTGCCAGCAGCCAACAAGTGGGCACTGAAGCTTTCTTT
j_call: TRBJ1-1
d_call: NA
clone_size: NA
v_call: TRBV7-9

cdr3_aa: CASSLVTGRNEQYF
cdr3_nt: TGTGCCAGCAGCTTAGTGACAGGGCGGAACGAGCAGTACTTC
j_call: TRBJ2-7
d_call: TRBD1
clone_size: few
v_call: TRBV7-9

cdr3_aa: CASSRDRVLSEQFF
cdr3_nt: TGTGCCAGCAGCCGGGACAGGGTATTAAGTGAGCAGTTCTTC
j_call: TRBJ2-1
d_call: TRBD1
clone_size: few
v_call: TRBV14

cdr3_aa: CASSWGIKGDYGYTF
cdr3_nt: TGTGCCAGCAGTTGGGGCATAAAGGGGGATTATGGCTACACCTTC
j_call: TRBJ1-2
d_call: NA
clone_size: NA
v_call: TRBV27

cdr3_aa: CASSPGQVNSPLHF
cdr3_nt: TGTGCCAGCAGTCCCGGCCAAGTCAATTCACCCCTCCACTTT
j_call: TRBJ1-6
d_call: NA
clone_size: few
v_call: TRBV27